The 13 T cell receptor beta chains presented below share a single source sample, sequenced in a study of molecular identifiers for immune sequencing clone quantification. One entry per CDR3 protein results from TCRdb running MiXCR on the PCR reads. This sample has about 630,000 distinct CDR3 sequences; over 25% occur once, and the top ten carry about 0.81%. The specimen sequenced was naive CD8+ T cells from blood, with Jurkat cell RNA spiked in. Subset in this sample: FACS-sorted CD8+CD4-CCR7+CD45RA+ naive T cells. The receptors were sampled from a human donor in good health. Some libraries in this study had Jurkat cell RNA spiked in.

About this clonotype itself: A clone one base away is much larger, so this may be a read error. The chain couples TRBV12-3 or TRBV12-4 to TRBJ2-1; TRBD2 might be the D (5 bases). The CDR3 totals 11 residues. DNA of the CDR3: TGTGCCAGCCGGCGGGCCCCTGACGTGGTCTTC. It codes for CASRRAPDVVF.

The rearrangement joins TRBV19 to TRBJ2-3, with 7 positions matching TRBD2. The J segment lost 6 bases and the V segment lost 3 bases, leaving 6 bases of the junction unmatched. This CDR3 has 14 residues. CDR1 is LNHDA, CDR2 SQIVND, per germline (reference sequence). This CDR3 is CASSMWGGADTQYF. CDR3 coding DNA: TGTGCCAGTAGTATGTGGGGAGGGGCCGATACGCAGTATTTT.

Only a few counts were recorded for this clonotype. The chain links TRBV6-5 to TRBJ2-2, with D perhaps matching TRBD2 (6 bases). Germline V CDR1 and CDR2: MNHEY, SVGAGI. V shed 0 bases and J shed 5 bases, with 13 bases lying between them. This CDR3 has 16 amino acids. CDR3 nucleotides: TGTGCCAGCAGTTACTCGGTCGGGGGTGGAACCGGGGAGCTGTTTTTT. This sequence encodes CASSYSVGGGTGELFF.

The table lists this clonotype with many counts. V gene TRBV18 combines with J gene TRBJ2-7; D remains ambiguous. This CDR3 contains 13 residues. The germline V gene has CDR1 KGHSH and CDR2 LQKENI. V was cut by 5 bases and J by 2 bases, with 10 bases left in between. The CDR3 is CASSAGPAYEQYF. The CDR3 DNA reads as TGTGCCAGCTCAGCCGGCCCTGCCTACGAGCAGTACTTC.

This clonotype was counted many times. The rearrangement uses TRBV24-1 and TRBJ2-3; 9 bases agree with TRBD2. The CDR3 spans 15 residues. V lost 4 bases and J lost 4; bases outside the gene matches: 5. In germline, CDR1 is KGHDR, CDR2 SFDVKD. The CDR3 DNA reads TGTGCCACCAGTGAAGGTAGCGGGAGTGCAGATACGCAGTATTTT. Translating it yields CATSEGSGSADTQYF.

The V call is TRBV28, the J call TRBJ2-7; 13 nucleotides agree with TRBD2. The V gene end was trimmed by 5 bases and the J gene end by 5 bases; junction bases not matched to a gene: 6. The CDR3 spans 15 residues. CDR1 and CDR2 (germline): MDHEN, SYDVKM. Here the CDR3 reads CASSPGLAGVDEQYF. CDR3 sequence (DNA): TGTGCCAGCAGTCCAGGACTAGCGGGAGTCGACGAGCAGTACTTC.

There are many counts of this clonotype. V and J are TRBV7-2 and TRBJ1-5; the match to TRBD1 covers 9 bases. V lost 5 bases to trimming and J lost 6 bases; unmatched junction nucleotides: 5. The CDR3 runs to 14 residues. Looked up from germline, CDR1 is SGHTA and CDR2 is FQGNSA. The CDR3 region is CASSENRGRQPQHF. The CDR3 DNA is TGTGCCAGCAGCGAAAACAGGGGGCGTCAGCCCCAGCATTTT. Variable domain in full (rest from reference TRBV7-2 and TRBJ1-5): GAGVSQSPSNKVTEKGKDVELRCDPISGHTALYWYRQSLGQGLEFLIYFQGNSAPDKSGLPSDRFSAERTGGSVSTLTIQRTQQEDSAVYLCASSENRGRQPQHFGDGTRLSIL.

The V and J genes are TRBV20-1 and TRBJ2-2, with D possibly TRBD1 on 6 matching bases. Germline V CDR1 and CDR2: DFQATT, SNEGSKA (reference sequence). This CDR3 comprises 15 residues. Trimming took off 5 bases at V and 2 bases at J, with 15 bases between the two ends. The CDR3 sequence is CSALGQSFNTGELFF. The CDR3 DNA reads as TGCAGTGCTCTCGGACAGTCCTTTAACACCGGGGAGCTGTTTTTT.

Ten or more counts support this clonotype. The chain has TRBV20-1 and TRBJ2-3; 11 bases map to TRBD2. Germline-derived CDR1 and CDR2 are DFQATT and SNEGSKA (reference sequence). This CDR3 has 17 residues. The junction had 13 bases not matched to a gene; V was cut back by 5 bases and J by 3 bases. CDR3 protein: CSAPLAETSGATDTQYF. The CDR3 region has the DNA TGCAGTGCTCCCCTCGCCGAGACTAGCGGGGCGACAGATACGCAGTATTTT.

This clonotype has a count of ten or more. The chain's CDR3 is CASSQERTTNYGYTF. DNA for the CDR3: TGCGCCAGCAGCCAAGAACGGACCACTAACTATGGCTACACCTTC. The chain recombines TRBV4-3 with TRBJ1-2, with no clear D. Trimming cost V 0 bases and J 0 bases, with 8 bases left between them. This CDR3 is 15 amino acids long. Germline V gene sequence: CDR1 LGHNA, CDR2 YSLEER.

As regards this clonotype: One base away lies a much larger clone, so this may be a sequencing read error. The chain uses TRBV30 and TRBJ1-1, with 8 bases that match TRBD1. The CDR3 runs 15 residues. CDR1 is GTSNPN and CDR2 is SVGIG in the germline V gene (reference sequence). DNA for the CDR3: TGTGCCAGGAGTGTTTCTTCAGGGGGCGGCACTGAAGCTTTCTTT. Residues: CARSVSSGGGTEAFF.

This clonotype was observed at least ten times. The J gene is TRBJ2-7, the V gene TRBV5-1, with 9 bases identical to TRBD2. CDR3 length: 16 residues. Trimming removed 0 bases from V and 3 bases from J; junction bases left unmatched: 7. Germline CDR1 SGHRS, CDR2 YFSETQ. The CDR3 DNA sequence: TGCGCCAGCAGCTTGGAAAGTAGCGGGGGCCTCTACGAGCAGTACTTC. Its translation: CASSLESSGGLYEQYF.

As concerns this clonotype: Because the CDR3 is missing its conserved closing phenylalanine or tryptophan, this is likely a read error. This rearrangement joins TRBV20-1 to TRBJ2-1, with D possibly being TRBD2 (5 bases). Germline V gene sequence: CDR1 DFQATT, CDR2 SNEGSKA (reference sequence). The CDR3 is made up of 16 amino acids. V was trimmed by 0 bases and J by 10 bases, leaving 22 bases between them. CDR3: CSARDPGYRQTYEQFI. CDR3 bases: TGCAGTGCTAGAGATCCGGGGTACCGCCAGACGTACGAGCAGTTCATC.